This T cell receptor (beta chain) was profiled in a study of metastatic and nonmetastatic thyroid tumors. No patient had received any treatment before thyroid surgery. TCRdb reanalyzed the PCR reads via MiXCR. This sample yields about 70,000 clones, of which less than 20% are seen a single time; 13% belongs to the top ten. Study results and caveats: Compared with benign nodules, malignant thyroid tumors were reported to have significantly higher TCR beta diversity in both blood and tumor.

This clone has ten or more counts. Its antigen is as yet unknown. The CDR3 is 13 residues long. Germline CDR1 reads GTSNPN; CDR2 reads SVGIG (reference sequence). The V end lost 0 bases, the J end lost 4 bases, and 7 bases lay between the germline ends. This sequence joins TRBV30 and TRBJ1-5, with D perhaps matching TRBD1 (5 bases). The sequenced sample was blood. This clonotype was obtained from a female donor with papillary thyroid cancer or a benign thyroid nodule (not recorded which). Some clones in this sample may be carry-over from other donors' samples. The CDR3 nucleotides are TGTGCCTGGAGTGTACAGGAGAATCAGCCCCAGCATTTT. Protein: CAWSVQENQPQHF.